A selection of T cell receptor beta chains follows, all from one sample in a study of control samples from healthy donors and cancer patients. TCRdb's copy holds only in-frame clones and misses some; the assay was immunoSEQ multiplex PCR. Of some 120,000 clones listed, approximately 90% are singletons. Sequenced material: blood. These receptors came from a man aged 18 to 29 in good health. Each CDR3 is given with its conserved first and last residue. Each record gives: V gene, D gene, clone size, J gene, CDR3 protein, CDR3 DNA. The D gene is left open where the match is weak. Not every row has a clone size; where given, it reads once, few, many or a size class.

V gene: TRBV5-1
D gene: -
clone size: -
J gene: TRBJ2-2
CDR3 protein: CASSLGPPGSDTGELFF
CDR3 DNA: TGCGCCAGCAGCTTGGGGCCCCCAGGGTCGGACACCGGGGAGCTGTTTTTT

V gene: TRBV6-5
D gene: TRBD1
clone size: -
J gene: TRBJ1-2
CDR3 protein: CASGGQGTNYGYTF
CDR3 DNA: TGTGCCAGCGGCGGACAGGGGACGAACTATGGCTACACCTTC

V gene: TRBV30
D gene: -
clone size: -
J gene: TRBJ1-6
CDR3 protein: CAWSVATISYNSPLHF
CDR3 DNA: TGTGCCTGGAGTGTGGCGACAATCTCCTATAATTCACCCCTCCACTTT

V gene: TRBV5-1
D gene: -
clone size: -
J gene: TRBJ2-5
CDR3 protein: CASSLAGQQETQYF
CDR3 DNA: TGCGCCAGCAGCTTGGCCGGACAGCAAGAGACCCAGTACTTC

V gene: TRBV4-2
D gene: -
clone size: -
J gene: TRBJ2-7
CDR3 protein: CASSQGSGSSYEQYF
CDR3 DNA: TGTGCCAGCAGCCAAGGGTCTGGGAGCTCCTACGAGCAGTACTTC

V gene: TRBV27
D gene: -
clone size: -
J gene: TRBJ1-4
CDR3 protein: CASSLISPLGPNEKLFF
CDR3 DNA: TGTGCCAGCAGTTTAATAAGTCCCCTTGGACCTAATGAAAAACTGTTTTTT

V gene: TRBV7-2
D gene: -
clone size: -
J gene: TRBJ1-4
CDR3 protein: CASSLKVGTGNEKLFF
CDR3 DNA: TGTGCCAGCAGCTTAAAGGTCGGGACGGGTAATGAAAAACTGTTTTTT

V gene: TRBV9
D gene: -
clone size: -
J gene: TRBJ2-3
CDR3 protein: CASSVDLKVDTQYF
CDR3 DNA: TGTGCCAGCAGCGTAGATCTTAAGGTCGATACGCAGTATTTT

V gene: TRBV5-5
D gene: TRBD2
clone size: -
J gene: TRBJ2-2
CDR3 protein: CASSFSLAGGPVGGELFF
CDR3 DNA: TGTGCCAGCAGCTTCTCCCTAGCGGGGGGGCCGGTCGGCGGGGAGCTGTTTTTT

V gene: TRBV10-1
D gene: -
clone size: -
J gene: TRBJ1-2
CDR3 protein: CASSFPGWDRWRDYTF
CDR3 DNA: TGCGCCAGTTCTTTCCCAGGGTGGGATCGGTGGAGGGACTACACCTTC

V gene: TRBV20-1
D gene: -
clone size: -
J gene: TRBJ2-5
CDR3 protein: CSASRVTQETQYF
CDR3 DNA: TGCAGTGCTAGTCGTGTGACCCAAGAGACCCAGTACTTC

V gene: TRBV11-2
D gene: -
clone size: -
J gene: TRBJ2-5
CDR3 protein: CASSLEPGVETQYF
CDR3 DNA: TGTGCCAGCAGCTTAGAGCCAGGGGTAGAGACCCAGTACTTC

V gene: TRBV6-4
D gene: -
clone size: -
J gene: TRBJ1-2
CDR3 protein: CASSRSQGNHGYTF
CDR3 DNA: TGTGCCAGCAGTAGATCACAGGGAAACCATGGCTACACCTTC

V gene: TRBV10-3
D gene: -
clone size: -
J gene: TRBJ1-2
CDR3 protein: CAISESTGFEGYTF
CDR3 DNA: TGTGCCATCAGTGAGTCGACGGGGTTCGAAGGCTACACCTTC

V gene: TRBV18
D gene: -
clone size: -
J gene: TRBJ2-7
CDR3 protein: CASSRGNEQYF
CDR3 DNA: TGTGCCAGCTCTCGGGGGAACGAGCAGTACTTC

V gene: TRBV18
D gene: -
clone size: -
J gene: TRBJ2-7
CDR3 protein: CASSPPASDNSYEQYF
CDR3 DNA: TGTGCCAGCTCACCACCGGCTAGCGATAACTCCTACGAGCAGTACTTC

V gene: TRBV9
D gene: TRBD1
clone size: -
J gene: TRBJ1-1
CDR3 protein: CASSPRTGVNTEAFF
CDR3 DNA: TGTGCCAGCAGCCCGCGGACAGGGGTGAACACTGAAGCTTTCTTT

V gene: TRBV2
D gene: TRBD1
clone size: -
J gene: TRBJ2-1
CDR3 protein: CASRSDRGAYNEQFF
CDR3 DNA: TGTGCCAGCAGGTCGGACAGGGGGGCCTACAATGAGCAGTTCTTC

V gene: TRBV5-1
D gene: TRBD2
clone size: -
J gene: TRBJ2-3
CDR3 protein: CASSRTSGGADTQYF
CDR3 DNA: TGCGCCAGCAGTCGGACTAGCGGGGGGGCAGATACGCAGTATTTT

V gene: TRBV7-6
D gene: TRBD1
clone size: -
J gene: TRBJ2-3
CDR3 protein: CASSSRQGNTDTQYF
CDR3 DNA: TGTGCCAGCAGCTCTCGACAGGGGAACACAGATACGCAGTATTTT

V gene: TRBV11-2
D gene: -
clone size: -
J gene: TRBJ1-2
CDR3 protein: CASSLELSTPYGYTF
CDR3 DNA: TGTGCCAGCAGCTTAGAACTCAGCACTCCCTATGGCTACACCTTC

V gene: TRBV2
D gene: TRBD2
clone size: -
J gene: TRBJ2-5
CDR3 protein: CASSEGASGGQETQYF
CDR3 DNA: TGTGCCAGCAGTGAGGGGGCCAGCGGGGGACAAGAGACCCAGTACTTC

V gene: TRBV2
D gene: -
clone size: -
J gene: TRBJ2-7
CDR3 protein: CASSELETYEQYF
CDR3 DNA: TGTGCCAGCAGTGAGTTAGAGACCTACGAGCAGTACTTC

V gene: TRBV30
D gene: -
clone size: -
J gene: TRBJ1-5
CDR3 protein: CAWGTQGYQPQHF
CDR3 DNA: TGTGCCTGGGGGACCCAAGGGTATCAGCCCCAGCATTTT

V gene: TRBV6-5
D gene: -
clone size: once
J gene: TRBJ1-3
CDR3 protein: CASSSPRVGSGNTIYF
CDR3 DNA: TGTGCCAGCAGTTCCCCACGGGTGGGTTCTGGAAACACCATATATTTT

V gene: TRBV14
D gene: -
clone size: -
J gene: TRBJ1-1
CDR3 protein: CASSQGTAEAFF
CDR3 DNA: TGTGCCAGCAGCCAAGGGACGGCTGAAGCTTTCTTT

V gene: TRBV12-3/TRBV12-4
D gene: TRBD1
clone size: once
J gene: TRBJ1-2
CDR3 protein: CASSSYRGYGYTF
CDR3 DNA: TGTGCCAGCAGTTCGTACAGGGGCTATGGCTACACCTTC

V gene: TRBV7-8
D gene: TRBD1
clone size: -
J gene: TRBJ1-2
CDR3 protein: CASSLAEAGGRGYTF
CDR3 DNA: TGTGCCAGCAGCTTAGCAGAGGCAGGGGGCCGTGGCTACACCTTC

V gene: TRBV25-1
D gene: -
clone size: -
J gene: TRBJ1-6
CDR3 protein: CASSEFGGNSPLHF
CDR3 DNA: TGTGCCAGCAGTGAATTCGGTGGTAATTCACCCCTCCACTTT